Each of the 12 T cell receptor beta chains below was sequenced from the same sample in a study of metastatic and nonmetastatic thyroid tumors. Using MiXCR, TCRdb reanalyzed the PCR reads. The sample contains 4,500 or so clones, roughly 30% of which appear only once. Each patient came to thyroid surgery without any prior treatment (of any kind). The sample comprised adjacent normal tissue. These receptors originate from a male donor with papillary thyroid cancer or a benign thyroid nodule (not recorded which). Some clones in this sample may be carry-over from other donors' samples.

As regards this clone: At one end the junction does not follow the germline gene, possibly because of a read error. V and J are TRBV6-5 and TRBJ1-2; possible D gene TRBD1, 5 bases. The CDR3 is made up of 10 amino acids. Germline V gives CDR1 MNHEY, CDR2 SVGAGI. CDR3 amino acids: CASIQGSYAF. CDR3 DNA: TGTGCCAGCATCCAGGGCAGCTACGCCTTC.

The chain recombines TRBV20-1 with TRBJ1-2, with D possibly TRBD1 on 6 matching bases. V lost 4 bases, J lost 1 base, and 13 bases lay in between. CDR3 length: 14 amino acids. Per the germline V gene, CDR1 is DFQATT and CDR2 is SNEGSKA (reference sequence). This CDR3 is CSATDRHVNYGYTF. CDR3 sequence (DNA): TGCAGTGCTACGGACAGACATGTTAACTATGGCTACACCTTC.

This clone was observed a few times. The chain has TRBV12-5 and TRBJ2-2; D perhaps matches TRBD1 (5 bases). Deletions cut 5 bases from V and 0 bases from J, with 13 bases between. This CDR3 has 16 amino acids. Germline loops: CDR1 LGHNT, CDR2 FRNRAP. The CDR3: CASGPQGCANTGELFF. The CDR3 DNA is TGTGCTAGTGGTCCCCAGGGCTGTGCGAACACCGGGGAGCTGTTTTTT.

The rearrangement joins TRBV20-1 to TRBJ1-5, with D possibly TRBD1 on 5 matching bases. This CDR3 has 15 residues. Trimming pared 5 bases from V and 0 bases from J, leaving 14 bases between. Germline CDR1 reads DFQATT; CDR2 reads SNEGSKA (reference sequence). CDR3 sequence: CSAGRRDVSNQPQHF. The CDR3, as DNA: TGCAGTGCTGGTCGCCGGGACGTTAGCAATCAGCCCCAGCATTTT.

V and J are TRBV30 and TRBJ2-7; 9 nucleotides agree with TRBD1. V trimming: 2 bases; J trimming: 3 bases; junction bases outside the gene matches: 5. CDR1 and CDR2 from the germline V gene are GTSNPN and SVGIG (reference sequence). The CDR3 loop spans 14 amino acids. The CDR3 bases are TGTGCCTGGAGTCGGGGACAGGGAGTCTACGAGCAGTACTTC. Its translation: CAWSRGQGVYEQYF.

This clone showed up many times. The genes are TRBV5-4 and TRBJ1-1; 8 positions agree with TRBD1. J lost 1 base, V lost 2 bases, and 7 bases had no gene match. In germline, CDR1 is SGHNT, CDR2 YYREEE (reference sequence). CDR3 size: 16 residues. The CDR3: CASSFGAGTGNTEAFF. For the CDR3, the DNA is TGTGCCAGCAGCTTTGGGGCCGGGACAGGGAACACTGAAGCTTTCTTT.

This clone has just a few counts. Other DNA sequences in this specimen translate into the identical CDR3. CDR3 residues: CASSPYTDTQYF. CDR3 nucleotide sequence: TGTGCCAGCAGCCCGTACACAGATACGCAGTATTTT. The V gene is TRBV7-2, the J gene TRBJ2-3; D not certain. This CDR3 contains 12 residues. Germline values: CDR1 SGHTA, CDR2 FQGNSA. Trimming pared 5 bases from V and 2 bases from J, leaving 5 bases between.

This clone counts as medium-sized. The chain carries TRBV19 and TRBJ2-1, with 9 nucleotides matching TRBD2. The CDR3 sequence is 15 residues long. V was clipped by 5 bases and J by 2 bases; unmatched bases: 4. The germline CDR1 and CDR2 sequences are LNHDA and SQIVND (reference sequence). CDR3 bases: TGTGCCAGTAGTGTGGCGGGGGGGCCCTACAATGAGCAGTTCTTC. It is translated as CASSVAGGPYNEQFF.

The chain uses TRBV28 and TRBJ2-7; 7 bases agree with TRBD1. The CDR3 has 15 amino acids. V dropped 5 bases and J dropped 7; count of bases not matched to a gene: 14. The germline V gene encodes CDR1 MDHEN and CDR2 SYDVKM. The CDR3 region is CASSRTGKGADEQYF. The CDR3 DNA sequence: TGTGCCAGCAGTCGGACCGGGAAGGGGGCTGATGAGCAGTACTTC.

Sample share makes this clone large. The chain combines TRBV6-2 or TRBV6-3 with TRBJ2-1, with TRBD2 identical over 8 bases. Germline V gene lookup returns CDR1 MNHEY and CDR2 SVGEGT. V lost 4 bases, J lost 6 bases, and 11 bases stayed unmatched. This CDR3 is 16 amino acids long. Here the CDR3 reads CASSFSGTRPTNEQFF. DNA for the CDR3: TGTGCCAGCAGTTTCTCCGGGACTAGGCCCACCAATGAGCAGTTCTTC.

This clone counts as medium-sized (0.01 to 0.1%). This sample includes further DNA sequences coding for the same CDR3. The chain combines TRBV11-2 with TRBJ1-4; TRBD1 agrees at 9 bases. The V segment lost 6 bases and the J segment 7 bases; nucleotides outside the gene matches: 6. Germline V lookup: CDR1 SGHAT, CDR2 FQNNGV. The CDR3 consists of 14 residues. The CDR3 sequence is CASSWGQGIEKLFF. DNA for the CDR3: TGTGCCAGCAGTTGGGGACAGGGCATTGAAAAACTGTTTTTT.

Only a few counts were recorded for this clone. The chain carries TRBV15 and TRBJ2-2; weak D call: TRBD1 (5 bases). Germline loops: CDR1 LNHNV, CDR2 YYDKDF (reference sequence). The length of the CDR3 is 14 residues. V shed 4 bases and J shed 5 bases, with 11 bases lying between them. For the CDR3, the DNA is TGTGCCACCAGCATCCGTAGGGGTACCGGGGAGCTGTTTTTT. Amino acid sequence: CATSIRRGTGELFF. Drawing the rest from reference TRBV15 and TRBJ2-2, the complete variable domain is DAMVIQNPRYQVTQFGKPVTLSCSQTLNHNVMYWYQQKSSQAPKLLFHYYDKDFNNEADTPDNFQSRRPNTSFCFLDIRSPGLGDTAMYLCATSIRRGTGELFFGEGSRLTVL.